What follows is one T cell receptor (beta chain) and its context. The CDR3 is made up of 15 amino acids. V was clipped by 3 bases and J by 6 bases; unmatched bases: 7. Germline V lookup: CDR1 MGHRA, CDR2 YSYEKL. This record comes from a study of blood T cell repertoires in COVID-19. Profiled with immunoSEQ multiplex PCR; TCRdb holds only in-frame clones, not every one. Counted here are roughly 250,000 clones, just under 90% occurring once; the ten biggest clones make up roughly 0.95%. V usage is TRBV4-1 and J usage is TRBJ2-5, with 10 bases fitting TRBD1. Sequencing input: PBMCs or T cells enriched from blood (not recorded which). The clonotype was recovered from a man between 50 and 59 years old who had been exposed to COVID-19. CDR3 amino acids: CASSHLSGQGKTQYF. DNA of the CDR3: TGCGCCAGCAGCCATCTGTCGGGACAGGGGAAGACCCAGTACTTC.